Here is one T cell receptor (beta chain) with its context. The antigen remains undetermined. This record comes from a study of cytomegalovirus exposure and HLA in healthy donors. General study findings and limits: The productive fraction for most TCR beta V segments was about 90% or about 30% in an earlier analysis. TCR beta sequences numbering under 20,000 were associated with HLA alleles at 0.05 false discovery rate in a later analysis.

With 60 Vbeta and 13 Jbeta primers, the PCR was carried out. Libraries were prepared by immunoSEQ multiplex PCR; TCRdb keeps only in-frame clonotypes and omits some of them. The repertoire holds some 150,000 clones, with 80% to 90% as singletons. Germline loops: CDR1 GTSNPN, CDR2 SVGIG (reference sequence). V dropped 2 bases and J dropped 4 bases, with 14 bases sitting between them. This CDR3 has 14 amino acids. The sequenced material came from PBMCs. The TCR sequence derives from a woman between 40 and 50 years old in good health and CMV-seropositive. The rearrangement uses TRBV30 and TRBJ1-2; the D gene is possibly TRBD1 (5 bases). The CDR3 spells CAWSSSGRGYGYTF. The CDR3 coding sequence is TGTGCCTGGAGTAGTTCAGGGAGGGGCTATGGCTACACCTTC.